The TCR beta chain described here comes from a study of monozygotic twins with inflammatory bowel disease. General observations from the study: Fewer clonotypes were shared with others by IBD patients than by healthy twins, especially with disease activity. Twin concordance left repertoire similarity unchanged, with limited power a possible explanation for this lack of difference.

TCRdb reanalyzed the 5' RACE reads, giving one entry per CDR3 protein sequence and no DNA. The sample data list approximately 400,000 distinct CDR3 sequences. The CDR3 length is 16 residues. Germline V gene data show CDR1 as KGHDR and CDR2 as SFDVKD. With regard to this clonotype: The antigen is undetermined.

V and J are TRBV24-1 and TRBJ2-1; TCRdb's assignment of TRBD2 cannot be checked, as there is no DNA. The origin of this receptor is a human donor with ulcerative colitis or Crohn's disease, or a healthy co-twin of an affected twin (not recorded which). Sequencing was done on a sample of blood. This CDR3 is CATSDALAGGGNEQFF.